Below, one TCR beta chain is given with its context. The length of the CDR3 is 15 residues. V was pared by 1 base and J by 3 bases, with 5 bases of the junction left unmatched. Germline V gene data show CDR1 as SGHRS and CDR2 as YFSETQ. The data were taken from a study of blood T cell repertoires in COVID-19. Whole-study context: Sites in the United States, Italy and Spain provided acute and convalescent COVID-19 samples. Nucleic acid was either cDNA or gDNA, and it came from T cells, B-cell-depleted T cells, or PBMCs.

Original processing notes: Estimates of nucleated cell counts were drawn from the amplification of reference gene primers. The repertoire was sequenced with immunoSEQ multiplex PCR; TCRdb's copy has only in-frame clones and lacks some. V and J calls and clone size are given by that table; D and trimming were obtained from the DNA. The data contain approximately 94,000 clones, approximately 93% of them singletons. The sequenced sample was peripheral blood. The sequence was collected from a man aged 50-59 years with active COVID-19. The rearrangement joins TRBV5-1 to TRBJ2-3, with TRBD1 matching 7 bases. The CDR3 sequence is CASSLMARGTDTQYF. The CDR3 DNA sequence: TGCGCCAGCAGCTTGATGGCCAGGGGGACAGATACGCAGTATTTT.